This TCR beta chain is drawn from a study of cytomegalovirus exposure and HLA in healthy donors. Findings and caveats of the study: Among the CMV-associated chains, a few were confirmed in vitro as specific for CMV antigens. Some highly shared sequence variants likely arose as a pipeline artifact.

Germline loops: CDR1 SGHTA, CDR2 FQGNSA. V lost 5 bases and J 0 bases, leaving 17 bases between the germline ends. The CDR3 loop spans 17 amino acids. Use of 60 Vbeta and 13 Jbeta primers characterized the PCR. The protocol was immunoSEQ multiplex PCR, while the TCRdb copy is restricted to in-frame clones and leaves out a portion. The data hold hundreds of thousands of clones, with around 79% observed a single time. As for this clone: Its target is not known.

The clonotype was recovered from a young man in good health and CMV-seronegative. This chain joins TRBV7-2 and TRBJ2-4; D not resolved. Sequences were obtained from PBMCs. CDR3 loop: CASSHRALILAKNIQYF. As DNA, the CDR3 is TGTGCCAGCAGCCATCGAGCCCTAATCCTAGCCAAAAACATTCAGTACTTC.